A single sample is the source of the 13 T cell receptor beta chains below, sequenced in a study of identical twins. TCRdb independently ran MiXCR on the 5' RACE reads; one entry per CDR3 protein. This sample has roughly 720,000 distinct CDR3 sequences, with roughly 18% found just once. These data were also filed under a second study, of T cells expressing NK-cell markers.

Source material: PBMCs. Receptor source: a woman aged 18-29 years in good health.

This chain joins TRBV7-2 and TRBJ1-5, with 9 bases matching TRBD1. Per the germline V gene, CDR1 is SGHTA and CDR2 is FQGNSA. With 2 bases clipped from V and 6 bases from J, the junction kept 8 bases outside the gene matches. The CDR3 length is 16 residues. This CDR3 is CASSLWGQGSGQPQHF. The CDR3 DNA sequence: TGTGCCAGCAGCTTATGGGGACAGGGTAGCGGTCAGCCCCAGCATTTT.

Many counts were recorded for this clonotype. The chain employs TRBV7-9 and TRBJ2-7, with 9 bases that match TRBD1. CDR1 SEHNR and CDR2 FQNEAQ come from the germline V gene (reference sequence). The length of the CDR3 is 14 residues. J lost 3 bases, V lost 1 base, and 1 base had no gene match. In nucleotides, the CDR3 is TGTGCCAGCAGCTTAGGGACAGGGGTCTACGAGCAGTACTTC. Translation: CASSLGTGVYEQYF.

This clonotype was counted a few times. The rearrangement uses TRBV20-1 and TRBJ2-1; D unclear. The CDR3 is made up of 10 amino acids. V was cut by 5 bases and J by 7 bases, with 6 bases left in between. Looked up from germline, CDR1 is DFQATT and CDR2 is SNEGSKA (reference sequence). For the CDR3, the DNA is TGCAGTGCTCCGGAGAATGAGCAGTTCTTC. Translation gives CSAPENEQFF.

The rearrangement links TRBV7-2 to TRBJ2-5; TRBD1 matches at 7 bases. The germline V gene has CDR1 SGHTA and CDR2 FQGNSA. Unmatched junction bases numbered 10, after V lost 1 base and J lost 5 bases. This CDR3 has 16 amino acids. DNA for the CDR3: TGTGCCAGCAGCTTAGTACAGGGGATTATCGGGGAGACCCAGTACTTC. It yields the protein CASSLVQGIIGETQYF. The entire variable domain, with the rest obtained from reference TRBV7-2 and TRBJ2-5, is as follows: GAGVSQSPSNKVTEKGKDVELRCDPISGHTALYWYRQSLGQGLEFLIYFQGNSAPDKSGLPSDRFSAERTGGSVSTLTIQRTQQEDSAVYLCASSLVQGIIGETQYFGPGTRLLVL.

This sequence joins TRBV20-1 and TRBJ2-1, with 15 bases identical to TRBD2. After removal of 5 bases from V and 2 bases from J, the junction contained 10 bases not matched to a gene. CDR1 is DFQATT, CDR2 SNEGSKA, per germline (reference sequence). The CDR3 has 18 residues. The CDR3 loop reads CSAVEPGLAGGPYNEQFF. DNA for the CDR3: TGCAGTGCTGTTGAACCGGGACTAGCGGGGGGTCCCTACAATGAGCAGTTCTTC.

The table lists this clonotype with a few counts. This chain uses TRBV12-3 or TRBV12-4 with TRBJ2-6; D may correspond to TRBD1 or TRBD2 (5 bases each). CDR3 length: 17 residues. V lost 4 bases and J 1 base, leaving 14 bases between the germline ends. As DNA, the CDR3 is TGTGCCAGCAGTTACCGGGACGGGAAATCTGGGGCCAACGTCCTGACTTTC. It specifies CASSYRDGKSGANVLTF.

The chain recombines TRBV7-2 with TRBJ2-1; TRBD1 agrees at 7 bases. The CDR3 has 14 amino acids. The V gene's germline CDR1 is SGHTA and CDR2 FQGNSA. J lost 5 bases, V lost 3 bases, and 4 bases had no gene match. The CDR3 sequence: CASSFWGQNNEQFF. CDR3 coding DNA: TGTGCCAGCAGCTTCTGGGGACAGAACAATGAGCAGTTCTTC.

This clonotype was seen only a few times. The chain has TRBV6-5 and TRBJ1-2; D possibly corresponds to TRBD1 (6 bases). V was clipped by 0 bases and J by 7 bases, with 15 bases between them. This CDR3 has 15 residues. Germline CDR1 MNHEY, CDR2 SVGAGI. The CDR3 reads CASSYSIRGASGYTF. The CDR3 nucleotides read TGTGCCAGCAGTTACTCGATCCGGGGGGCGAGTGGCTACACCTTC.

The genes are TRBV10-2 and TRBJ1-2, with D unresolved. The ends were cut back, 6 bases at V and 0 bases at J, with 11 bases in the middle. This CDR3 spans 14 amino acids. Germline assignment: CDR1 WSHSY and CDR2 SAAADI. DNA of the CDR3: TGCGCCAGCAGCGTAGACGGTGCTAACTATGGCTACACCTTC. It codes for CASSVDGANYGYTF.

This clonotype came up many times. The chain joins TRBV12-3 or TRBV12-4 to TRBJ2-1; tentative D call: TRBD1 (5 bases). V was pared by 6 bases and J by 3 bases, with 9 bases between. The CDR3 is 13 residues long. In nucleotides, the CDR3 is TGTGCCAGCAGCTTTGACAGCTACAATGAGCAGTTCTTC. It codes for CASSFDSYNEQFF.

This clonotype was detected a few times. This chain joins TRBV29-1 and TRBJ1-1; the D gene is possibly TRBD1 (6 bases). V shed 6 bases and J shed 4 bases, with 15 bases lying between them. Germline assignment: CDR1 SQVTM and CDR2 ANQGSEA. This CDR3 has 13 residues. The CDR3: CSVRTALLTEAFF. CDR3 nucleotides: TGCAGCGTACGGACAGCCCTCCTCACTGAAGCTTTCTTT. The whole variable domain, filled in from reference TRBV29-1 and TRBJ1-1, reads SAVISQKPSRDICQRGTSLTIQCQVDSQVTMMFWYRQQPGQSLTLIATANQGSEATYESGFVIDKFPISRPNLTFSTLTVSNMSPEDSSIYLCSVRTALLTEAFFGQGTRLTVV.

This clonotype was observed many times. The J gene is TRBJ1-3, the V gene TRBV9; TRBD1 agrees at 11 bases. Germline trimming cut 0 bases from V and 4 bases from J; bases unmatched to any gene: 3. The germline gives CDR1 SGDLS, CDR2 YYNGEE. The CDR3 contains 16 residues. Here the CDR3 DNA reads TGTGCCAGCAGCGTAGCTGGGACAGGGGGAGGAAACACCATATATTTT. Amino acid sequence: CASSVAGTGGGNTIYF.

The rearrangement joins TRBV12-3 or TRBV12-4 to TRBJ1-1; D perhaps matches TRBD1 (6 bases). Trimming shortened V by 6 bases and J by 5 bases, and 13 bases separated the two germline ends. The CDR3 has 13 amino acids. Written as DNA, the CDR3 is TGTGCCAGCAGATCTTGGGGGCTGACTGAAGCTTTCTTT. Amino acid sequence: CASRSWGLTEAFF.